A single sample gave rise to the 13 T cell receptor beta chains below, sequenced in a study of blood T cell repertoires in COVID-19. Clones were read by immunoSEQ multiplex PCR, and TCRdb kept only the in-frame ones, dropping some. The sample has hundreds of thousands of clones; 87% are singletons. The sequencing input was peripheral blood. The receptor source for this set is a woman aged 40-49 years who had recovered from COVID-19.

This clone has only a few counts. The chain couples TRBV6-5 to TRBJ2-3; 7 nucleotides match TRBD2. The V gene end was trimmed by 4 bases and the J gene end by 1 base; junction bases not matched to a gene: 8. Germline V lookup: CDR1 MNHEY, CDR2 SVGAGI. The length of the CDR3 is 16 residues. The CDR3 region has the DNA TGTGCCAGCAGTTCCCTTCGGGGGGTGGGCACAGATACGCAGTATTTT. Its protein is CASSSLRGVGTDTQYF.

This clone was seen more than once but under ten times. V and J are TRBV5-1 and TRBJ2-7; D may be TRBD1 (6 bases). Trimming shortened V by 4 bases and J by 3 bases, and 20 bases separated the two germline ends. CDR3 length: 16 amino acids. Germline V gives CDR1 SGHRS, CDR2 YFSETQ. Written as DNA, the CDR3 is TGCGCCAGCAGCCCCGGGGACACGAGATACGACTACGAGCAGTACTTC. It specifies CASSPGDTRYDYEQYF.

The chain recombines TRBV28 with TRBJ2-5; TRBD2 agrees at 7 bases. Germline trimming cut 3 bases from V and 3 bases from J; bases unmatched to any gene: 7. Looked up from germline, CDR1 is MDHEN and CDR2 is SYDVKM. This CDR3 comprises 15 residues. The CDR3 protein is CASSLAGDGEETQYF. In DNA, the CDR3 is TGTGCCAGCAGTTTGGCGGGGGACGGGGAAGAGACCCAGTACTTC.

J is TRBJ2-2 and V is TRBV7-2, with 8 bases lining up with TRBD1. This CDR3 spans 13 amino acids. CDR1 is SGHTA, CDR2 FQGNSA, per germline. V dropped 6 bases and J dropped 7; count of bases not matched to a gene: 4. The CDR3 sequence: CASSPGGSGELFF. CDR3 in DNA: TGTGCCAGCAGTCCAGGGGGCAGCGGGGAGCTGTTTTTT. Variable domain in full (rest from reference TRBV7-2 and TRBJ2-2): GAGVSQSPSNKVTEKGKDVELRCDPISGHTALYWYRQSLGQGLEFLIYFQGNSAPDKSGLPSDRFSAERTGGSVSTLTIQRTQQEDSAVYLCASSPGGSGELFFGEGSRLTVL.

The rearrangement uses TRBV15 and TRBJ2-7, with D possibly TRBD1 on 6 matching bases. The CDR3 consists of 15 residues. CDR1 and CDR2 (germline): LNHNV, YYDKDF (reference sequence). The V gene lost 5 bases and the J gene lost 6 bases, with 20 bases spanning the gap. CDR3 bases: TGTGCCACCAGCCCCCCCGGGCAGGGGCTTTTCGAGCAGTACTTC. Its translation is CATSPPGQGLFEQYF.

The rearrangement uses TRBV14 and TRBJ2-7, with 7 bases matching TRBD2. The CDR3 loop spans 15 amino acids. Looked up from germline, CDR1 is SGHDN and CDR2 is FVKESK. J was trimmed by 2 bases and V by 1 base; bases with no gene match: 5. The CDR3 region is CASSQASSGTYEQYF. The CDR3 bases are TGTGCCAGCAGCCAAGCGTCCAGCGGGACCTACGAGCAGTACTTC.

This clone was observed a single time. The DNA for the CDR3 is TGTGCCAGCAGAGAGGACATAGGCCACGAGCAGTACTTC. It specifies CASREDIGHEQYF. The chain has TRBV3-1 (or the pseudogene TRBV3-2) and TRBJ2-7; perhaps TRBD1 as D (5 bases). Per germline, CDR1 LGHDT and CDR2 YNNKEL (reference sequence). The CDR3 has 13 residues. The V end lost 6 bases, the J end lost 5 bases, and 14 bases lay between the germline ends.

The chain links TRBV3-1 (or the pseudogene TRBV3-2) to TRBJ2-3; D perhaps matches TRBD2 (5 bases). CDR3 length: 15 residues. V gave up 1 base and J gave up 7 bases, with 15 bases separating them. Germline CDR1 and CDR2: LGHDT and YNNKEL (reference sequence). The CDR3 is CASSQGNEGSNTQYF. CDR3 nucleotide sequence: TGTGCCAGCAGCCAAGGAAACGAGGGATCGAATACGCAGTATTTT.

This chain joins TRBV6-6 and TRBJ2-3; D may be TRBD1 (5 bases). CDR1 is MNHNY, CDR2 SVGAGI, per germline (reference sequence). The CDR3 consists of 13 residues. Trimming removed 5 bases at V and 3 bases at J, with 9 bases between. The CDR3 DNA sequence: TGTGCCAGCAGTCCCTACAGGACAGATACGCAGTATTTT. It translates to CASSPYRTDTQYF.

The chain links TRBV9 to TRBJ1-4; 12 bases fit TRBD1. The CDR3 has 19 amino acids. Per germline, CDR1 SGDLS and CDR2 YYNGEE. The trim removed 3 bases at V and 2 bases at J, leaving 11 bases unmatched. In DNA form, the CDR3 reads TGTGCCAGCAGCGCCGCGAATTGGGGACAGGGGGCCACTAATGAAAAACTGTTTTTT. It yields the protein CASSAANWGQGATNEKLFF.

This chain joins TRBV12-3 or TRBV12-4 and TRBJ2-7; TRBD2 matches 8 bases. V gave up 6 bases and J gave up 9 bases; unmatched junction bases: 4. The CDR3 extends over 11 amino acids. CDR3 in DNA: TGTGCCAGCAGGGACCGGGGGGGGCAGTACTTC. Translation gives CASRDRGGQYF.

This sequence joins TRBV5-6 and TRBJ2-5; possible D gene TRBD2, 5 bases. The CDR3 is 14 residues long. V shed 3 bases and J shed 5 bases, with 14 bases lying between them. CDR1 is SGHDT and CDR2 is YYEEEE in the germline V gene. The CDR3 nucleotides read TGTGCCAGCAGCTCAGGACGCAGGAGGGAGACCCAGTACTTC. It specifies CASSSGRRRETQYF.

V and J are TRBV2 and TRBJ1-6; D might be TRBD1 (5 bases). The length of the CDR3 is 13 residues. Germline CDR1 reads SNHLY; CDR2 reads FYNNEI. V shed 3 bases and J shed 7 bases, with 7 bases lying between them. The CDR3 DNA is TGTGCCAGCAGTGATGGGGGGAATTCACCCCTCCACTTT. Translated, it gives CASSDGGNSPLHF. The full variable domain, with the rest looked up from reference TRBV2 and TRBJ1-6, is EPEVTQTPSHQVTQMGQEVILRCVPISNHLYFYWYRQILGQKVEFLVSFYNNEISEKSEIFDDQFSVERPDGSNFTLKIRSTKLEDSAMYFCASSDGGNSPLHFGNGTRLTVT.